This T cell receptor (beta chain) is drawn from a study of T cells in Graves' hyperthyroidism and ophthalmopathy. The CDR3 spans 14 residues. The germline V gene encodes CDR1 MNHNS and CDR2 SASEGT. Trimming removed 6 bases from V and 3 bases from J, with 14 bases in between. Amplification yielded TCR beta CDR3 regions, with RNA transcripts as the source. TCR CDR3 regions were first amplified by RT-PCR with HTBI primers. MiXCR was run by TCRdb on the multiplex PCR reads, yielding one entry per CDR3 protein. The table includes 500,000 to 750,000 distinct CDR3 sequences, approximately 15% detected once. This clonotype appeared a few times. Out of 8.5 to 10 ml of fresh peripheral blood came the PBMCs.

This chain connects TRBV6-1 to TRBJ1-1; no firm D call. The receptor's source is a woman aged 18-35 years with Graves' ophthalmopathy. Sequencing used blood. CDR3 sequence reads: CASSPSRGDTEAFF. CDR3 DNA: TGTGCCAGCAGCCCCTCACGAGGCGACACTGAAGCTTTCTTT.